This T cell receptor beta chain was observed in a study of cytotoxic CD8 clonotypes in ibrutinib-treated CLL. The method was immunoSEQ multiplex PCR; TCRdb's version includes in-frame clones alone and lacks a portion of them. The data contain roughly 18,000 clones, more than 65% of them singletons. The CDR3 sequence is 15 residues long. Germline V gene lookup returns CDR1 MNHEY and CDR2 SVGAGI. V was clipped by 5 bases and J by 6 bases; unmatched bases: 6. This sequence was found in a human donor with chronic lymphocytic leukemia. The chain links TRBV6-5 to TRBJ1-5; 11 bases map to TRBD1. The sample consisted of PBMCs, taken before ibrutinib treatment. In DNA, the CDR3 is TGTGCCAGCAGTGCCGGGACAGGGGGAACTCAGCCCCAGCATTTT. Protein product: CASSAGTGGTQPQHF.